The clone carrying this T cell receptor (beta chain) has a count of ten or more. Its specificity is not known. These data are taken from a study of T-cell reconstitution after alpha-beta-depleted transplantation in children. Whole-study results and caveats: Recipient T cells and thymic progenitors that survived gave rise to the high TCRbeta diversity observed at day 60 in some patients. Several hundred graft clones that had expanded were reportedly the source of alpha-beta T cells about two months after transplant. A year had passed since transplant, and T-cell counts and diversity by then came mostly from newly produced T cells.

The TCRbeta library incorporated unique molecular identifiers. TCRdb reprocessed the PCR reads with MiXCR, giving one entry per CDR3 protein. Here the sample spans 40,000 to 55,000 distinct CDR3 sequences, about 9% being singletons. CDR3 length: 15 residues. V lost 11 bases and J 1 base, leaving 21 bases between the germline ends. Germline V gene lookup returns CDR1 LGHNA and CDR2 YSLEER. This specimen was PBMCs, mostly from graft donor cells, taken 60 days after TCRalphabeta/CD19-depleted stem cell transplant. The V gene is TRBV4-3, the J gene TRBJ2-7, with D perhaps TRBD1 or TRBD2 (6 bases each). The sequence was obtained from a male patient aged 2-9 years who had a stem cell transplant for chronic granulomatous disease, so the T cells may come from the graft donor. The CDR3 protein is CAALKKGGPSYEQYF. CDR3 DNA: TGCGCCGCACTAAAAAAGGGGGGACCGTCCTACGAGCAGTACTTC.